The rows below give T cell receptor beta chains drawn from one sample of a study of control samples from healthy donors and cancer patients. TCRdb's table, derived via immunoSEQ multiplex PCR, lists solely in-frame clones and lacks some. The sample contains 150,000 to 200,000 clones, approximately 90% of which appear only once. The sample comprised blood. All receptors come from a man aged 25-45 years in good health. Both conserved end residues are part of each CDR3. A D gene is named only where the DNA matches it firmly. Only some rows state a clone size, as once, few, many or a class for expanded clones.

j_gene | d_gene | abundance | v_gene | CDR3nt | CDR3aa
TRBJ1-1 | NA | once | TRBV10-3 | TGTGCCATCAGTGATCGGGGAAATGCTTTCTTT | CAISDRGNAFF
TRBJ1-1 | TRBD1 | NA | TRBV4-2 | TGTGCCAGCAGCCAAGGGCCGGACAGGTACACTGAAGCTTTCTTT | CASSQGPDRYTEAFF
TRBJ1-5 | TRBD1 | few | TRBV19 | TGTGCCAGTAAAAAAGGGACAGGGAATCAGCCCCAGCATTTT | CASKKGTGNQPQHF
TRBJ2-1 | TRBD2 | NA | TRBV5-6 | TGTGCCAGCAGCTTCCATAGCGGGAAGAATGAGCAGTTCTTC | CASSFHSGKNEQFF
TRBJ2-1 | NA | NA | TRBV5-1 | TGCGCCAGCAGCTTGGGGCGGAACAATGAGCAGTTCTTC | CASSLGRNNEQFF
TRBJ1-1 | TRBD1 | NA | TRBV6-5 | TGTGCCAGCAAGCCAGGGGGCGAGGGTGACACTGAAGCTTTCTTT | CASKPGGEGDTEAFF
TRBJ1-2 | NA | once | TRBV2 | TGTGCCAGCGTCGAGAGCAACTATGGCTACACCTTC | CASVESNYGYTF
TRBJ1-1 | NA | NA | TRBV5-1 | TGCGCCAGCAGCTTGGAACCCCCAGGGCTTAACACTGAAGCTTTCTTT | CASSLEPPGLNTEAFF
TRBJ2-3 | TRBD2 | NA | TRBV27 | TGTGCCAGCAGTCTAATAGCGGGGGAGCTCACAGATACGCAGTATTTT | CASSLIAGELTDTQYF
TRBJ1-6 | NA | NA | TRBV4-1 | TGCGCCAGCAGCCAAGAAGGCCAGGGCTGGGGTTCACCCCTCCACTTT | CASSQEGQGWGSPLHF